The next 5 T cell receptor beta chains were all read from a single sample in a study of blood T cell repertoires in COVID-19. The method was immunoSEQ multiplex PCR; TCRdb's version includes in-frame clones alone and lacks a portion of them. The data show about 140,000 clones, 85% to 90% seen once. The sample comprised peripheral blood. The receptor source for this set is a woman aged 55-70 years with acute or convalescent COVID-19.

The table lists this clone with a count of one. V gene TRBV19 combines with J gene TRBJ2-7, with D possibly TRBD2 on 5 matching bases. This CDR3 spans 13 amino acids. The germline CDR1 and CDR2 sequences are LNHDA and SQIVND (reference sequence). V lost 5 bases and J lost 4, with 12 bases in between. Here the CDR3 DNA reads TGTGCCAGTAGTTGGTCCGGGGAGTACGAGCAGTACTTC. Translated, it gives CASSWSGEYEQYF.

The chain links TRBV5-6 to TRBJ1-2; TRBD1 matches at 8 bases. The CDR3 is made up of 14 amino acids. The V segment lost 5 bases and the J segment 4 bases; nucleotides outside the gene matches: 7. From germline, CDR1 is SGHDT and CDR2 YYEEEE. The CDR3 DNA is TGTGCCAGCAGTGCCAGGGGGCGCGGCTATGGCTACACCTTC. This codes for CASSARGRGYGYTF.

This clone was seen once. This chain uses TRBV11-3 with TRBJ2-7; 7 bases match TRBD2. The CDR3 spans 16 residues. Trimming at V came to 5 bases and at J to 1 base, leaving 11 bases not matched to a gene. Germline V CDR1 and CDR2: SGHNT, YENEEA. The CDR3 is CASSPASSGISYEQYF. The CDR3 coding sequence is TGTGCCAGCAGCCCCGCCTCTAGCGGTATATCCTACGAGCAGTACTTC. Full variable domain (missing parts from reference TRBV11-3 and TRBJ2-7): EAGVVQSPRYKIIEKKQPVAFWCNPISGHNTLYWYLQNLGQGPELLIRYENEEAVDDSQLPKDRFSAERLKGVDSTLKIQPAELGDSAVYLCASSPASSGISYEQYFGPGTRLTVT.

The V gene is TRBV7-6, the J gene TRBJ1-3; TRBD1 agrees at 8 bases. The junction had 10 bases not matched to a gene; V was cut back by 0 bases and J by 0 bases. The CDR3 has 19 residues. The germline V gene has CDR1 SGHVS and CDR2 FNYEAQ. The CDR3 DNA reads as TGTGCCAGCAGCTTAGCGGAGACAGGGGTCCTCTTCTCTGGAAACACCATATATTTT. It is translated as CASSLAETGVLFSGNTIYF.

The gene calls are TRBV9 and TRBJ2-5, with 13 bases identical to TRBD2. J gave up 2 bases and V 3 bases, and 7 bases lay outside the gene matches. CDR3 size: 17 residues. Germline CDR1 and CDR2: SGDLS and YYNGEE. CDR3 nucleotide sequence: TGTGCCAGCAGCGCTGGGGGACTAGCGGGGCAACAAGAGACCCAGTACTTC. This encodes CASSAGGLAGQQETQYF.